What follows are 25 T cell receptor beta chains derived from one specimen sequenced in a study of blood T cell repertoires in COVID-19. The data were produced by immunoSEQ multiplex PCR, yet TCRdb's version contains in-frame clones alone and is incomplete. The sample contains about 160,000 clones, about 88% of which appear only once. Sequenced: peripheral blood. The receptors originated from a man aged 35-49 years with acute or convalescent COVID-19.

The chain joins TRBV5-4 to TRBJ1-4; no clear D gene. This CDR3 comprises 14 residues. Germline V CDR1 and CDR2: SGHNT, YYREEE (reference sequence). Between the trimmed V and J ends, which lost 2 bases and 4 bases, there was a span of 9 bases. The DNA of the CDR3 is TGTGCCAGCAGCTTAAGCACCCATAATGAAAAACTGTTTTTT. Protein: CASSLSTHNEKLFF.

V gene TRBV7-8 combines with J gene TRBJ1-5, with 8 bases that match TRBD1. The V and J ends lost 1 base and 6 bases, in that order; junction bases with no gene match: 8. CDR1 is SGHVS and CDR2 is FQNEAQ in the germline V gene. CDR3 length equals 16 residues. The CDR3 here is CASSLVYGQGGQPQHF. CDR3 nucleotide sequence: TGTGCCAGCAGCTTAGTTTACGGACAGGGAGGTCAGCCCCAGCATTTT. Combining the CDR3 with reference TRBV7-8 and TRBJ1-5 gives the whole variable domain GAGVSQSPRYKVAKRGQDVALRCDPISGHVSLFWYQQALGQGPEFLTYFQNEAQLDKSGLPSDRFFAERPEGSVSTLKIQRTQQEDSAVYLCASSLVYGQGGQPQHFGDGTRLSIL.

The chain combines TRBV7-3 with TRBJ2-2; D possibly corresponds to TRBD1 (5 bases). This CDR3 contains 16 residues. V lost 6 bases and J 6 bases, leaving 20 bases between the germline ends. CDR1 SGHTA and CDR2 FQGTGA come from the germline V gene. The CDR3, as DNA: TGTGCCAGCAGTCTCATCCGGCAGGGTGGGGCCGGGGAGCTGTTTTTT. As protein: CASSLIRQGGAGELFF.

The chain combines TRBV18 with TRBJ2-3, with D perhaps TRBD2 (6 bases). CDR3 length equals 16 residues. Germline loops: CDR1 KGHSH, CDR2 LQKENI. Trimming shortened V by 1 base and J by 0 bases, and 11 bases separated the two germline ends. The CDR3 spells CASSPRAGTSTDTQYF. CDR3 nucleotide sequence: TGTGCCAGCTCACCACGGGCAGGGACTAGCACAGATACGCAGTATTTT. The whole variable domain, filled in from reference TRBV18 and TRBJ2-3, reads NAGVMQNPRHLVRRRGQEARLRCSPMKGHSHVYWYRQLPEEGLKFMVYLQKENIIDESGMPKERFSAEFPKEGPSILRIQQVVRGDSAAYFCASSPRAGTSTDTQYFGPGTRLTVL.

The rearrangement uses TRBV28 and TRBJ2-1; perhaps TRBD1 as D (9 bases). This CDR3 spans 20 amino acids. V lost 7 bases, J lost 0 bases, and 28 bases lay in between. Germline CDR1 MDHEN, CDR2 SYDVKM. CDR3 amino acids: CASTPPRDRAGTSSYNEQFF. CDR3 DNA: TGTGCCAGCACCCCCCCCCGGGACAGGGCCGGGACTAGCTCCTACAATGAGCAGTTCTTC. The full variable domain, completed using reference TRBV28 and TRBJ2-1, is DVKVTQSSRYLVKRTGEKVFLECVQDMDHENMFWYRQDPGLGLRLIYFSYDVKMKEKGDIPEGYSVSREKKERFSLILESASTNQTSMYLCASTPPRDRAGTSSYNEQFFGPGTRLTVL.

This clone was picked up a small number of times. The chain joins TRBV5-6 to TRBJ1-1; 8 bases fit TRBD1. CDR1 and CDR2 (germline): SGHDT, YYEEEE. J gave up 1 base and V 2 bases, and 7 bases lay outside the gene matches. The CDR3 runs to 16 residues. CDR3 coding DNA: TGTGCCAGCAGCTTCCGGACAGGGCGGCGGAACACTGAAGCTTTCTTT. Translated, it gives CASSFRTGRRNTEAFF.

The rearrangement links TRBV27 to TRBJ2-5; possibly TRBD1 for D (5 bases). The length of the CDR3 is 11 residues. V gave up 9 bases and J gave up 5 bases, with 10 bases separating them. In germline, CDR1 is MNHEY, CDR2 SMNVEV (reference sequence). The CDR3 nucleotides read TGTGCCAGAAGGGGTGGGGAGACCCAGTACTTC. Translating it yields CARRGGETQYF.

This chain connects TRBV5-1 to TRBJ1-6; weak D call: TRBD1 (5 bases). The V end was cut by 0 bases, the J end by 10 bases, with 14 bases between. CDR1 and CDR2 from the germline V gene are SGHRS and YFSETQ. The CDR3 consists of 15 residues. The CDR3 region is CASSLATGGGSPLHF. DNA of the CDR3: TGCGCCAGCAGCTTGGCCACGGGCGGGGGATCACCCCTCCACTTT.

The chain carries TRBV5-1 and TRBJ2-7, with D tentatively TRBD1 (5 bases). The CDR3 consists of 12 residues. The germline V and J ends were trimmed by 2 bases and 5 bases, with 8 bases remaining between them. The germline gives CDR1 SGHRS, CDR2 YFSETQ. In DNA, the CDR3 is TGCGCCAGCAGCTTTATAGGGGACGAGCAGTACTTC. Its translation is CASSFIGDEQYF.

The V and J genes are TRBV7-6 and TRBJ1-4; D is perhaps TRBD1 (5 bases). With 5 bases removed from V and 5 bases from J, the gap between germline ends came to 12 bases. The germline CDR1 and CDR2 sequences are SGHVS and FNYEAQ. This CDR3 is 14 amino acids long. Here the CDR3 DNA reads TGTGCCAGCAGCCCGGGGGACCCCAATGAAAAACTGTTTTTT. The encoded protein is CASSPGDPNEKLFF.

The V call is TRBV19, the J call TRBJ2-3; D remains ambiguous. CDR1 and CDR2 from the germline V gene are LNHDA and SQIVND (reference sequence). The CDR3 runs to 15 residues. Trimming shortened V by 6 bases and J by 2 bases, and 15 bases separated the two germline ends. As DNA, the CDR3 is TGTGCCAGTAGCCGCGGTCTAGTGCCCACAGATACGCAGTATTTT. Translated: CASSRGLVPTDTQYF.

The chain couples TRBV7-6 to TRBJ1-5, with D uncertain. The CDR3 extends over 14 amino acids. The V end lost 1 base, the J end lost 12 bases, and 16 bases lay between the germline ends. Germline assignment: CDR1 SGHVS and CDR2 FNYEAQ. The CDR3 sequence is CASSLDSGVTRQHF. The CDR3 nucleotides read TGTGCCAGCAGCTTAGACTCGGGTGTCACCCGCCAGCATTTT.

The chain combines TRBV19 with TRBJ1-3; the D is unclear. Trimming pared 6 bases from V and 0 bases from J, leaving 9 bases between. The CDR3 runs 14 residues. Germline CDR1 is LNHDA and CDR2 is SQIVND (reference sequence). The CDR3 region has the DNA TGTGCCAGTAGAAACCTGCGCTCTGGAAACACCATATATTTT. This sequence encodes CASRNLRSGNTIYF.

This chain uses TRBV28 with TRBJ1-1; D is unresolved. The CDR3 is 14 residues long. CDR1 MDHEN and CDR2 SYDVKM come from the germline V gene. The V end was cut by 3 bases, the J end by 3 bases, with 11 bases between. CDR3 amino acids: CASSLISVDTEAFF. DNA of the CDR3: TGTGCCAGCAGTTTGATCTCGGTCGACACTGAAGCTTTCTTT.

This rearrangement joins TRBV4-1 to TRBJ1-4, with D possibly matching TRBD1 (5 bases). Trimming removed 0 bases at V and 7 bases at J, with 6 bases between. CDR1 MGHRA and CDR2 YSYEKL come from the germline V gene. The CDR3 sequence is 13 residues long. In DNA, the CDR3 is TGCGCCAGCAGCCAAGATCAGGGTGAAAAACTGTTTTTT. Protein sequence: CASSQDQGEKLFF.

The rearrangement uses TRBV7-6 and TRBJ1-2; possible D gene TRBD1, 5 bases. CDR3 size: 15 residues. Germline V CDR1 and CDR2: SGHVS, FNYEAQ. Trimming cost V 5 bases and J 2 bases, with 15 bases left between them. The CDR3: CASSPRGGGNYGYTF. The CDR3 nucleotides are TGTGCCAGCAGCCCCCGGGGGGGTGGGAACTATGGCTACACCTTC.

This chain joins TRBV7-3 and TRBJ1-2; D might be TRBD1 (5 bases). Germline V gene sequence: CDR1 SGHTA, CDR2 FQGTGA. The CDR3 consists of 13 residues. The V and J ends lost 5 bases and 5 bases respectively, with 12 bases between them. In DNA form, the CDR3 reads TGTGCCAGCAGCCCGGGGACTGAATATGGCTACACCTTC. Protein product: CASSPGTEYGYTF.

The rearrangement uses TRBV30 and TRBJ1-1, with D unclear. V was trimmed by 1 base and J by 4 bases, leaving 10 bases between them. CDR1 GTSNPN and CDR2 SVGIG come from the germline V gene (reference sequence). The CDR3 loop spans 13 amino acids. CDR3 sequence reads: CAWSAIEGTEAFF. CDR3 sequence (DNA): TGTGCCTGGAGTGCAATCGAGGGCACTGAAGCTTTCTTT.

The V call is TRBV15, the J call TRBJ1-2; maybe TRBD1 (6 bases). CDR1 is LNHNV, CDR2 YYDKDF, per germline (reference sequence). Between the trimmed V and J ends, which lost 1 base and 8 bases, there was a span of 14 bases. The CDR3 has 14 residues. The CDR3 reads CATSRVRGQNGYTF. CDR3 DNA: TGTGCCACCAGCAGAGTCAGGGGTCAGAACGGCTACACCTTC. Full variable domain (missing parts from reference TRBV15 and TRBJ1-2): DAMVIQNPRYQVTQFGKPVTLSCSQTLNHNVMYWYQQKSSQAPKLLFHYYDKDFNNEADTPDNFQSRRPNTSFCFLDIRSPGLGDTAMYLCATSRVRGQNGYTFGSGTRLTVV.

V gene TRBV7-2 combines with J gene TRBJ1-2; no clear D gene. V was trimmed by 0 bases and J by 5 bases, leaving 4 bases between them. In germline, CDR1 is SGHTA, CDR2 FQGNSA. This CDR3 spans 12 amino acids. The CDR3 region has the DNA TGTGCCAGCAGCTTAGCCCTATATGGCTACACCTTC. Translation: CASSLALYGYTF.

The rearrangement joins TRBV5-4 to TRBJ1-6; the D gene is possibly TRBD1 (5 bases). The CDR3 runs to 17 residues. The V gene's germline CDR1 is SGHNT and CDR2 YYREEE (reference sequence). Trimming cost V 5 bases and J 9 bases, with 24 bases left between them. The CDR3 region is CASRWGGGGASASPLHF. In DNA, the CDR3 is TGTGCCAGCAGGTGGGGAGGTGGAGGGGCATCGGCTTCACCCCTCCACTTT.

The V and J genes are TRBV18 and TRBJ1-2, with D perhaps matching TRBD1 (6 bases). CDR1 and CDR2 from the germline V gene are KGHSH and LQKENI. This CDR3 comprises 12 residues. Trimming took 6 bases from V and 8 from J, leaving 13 bases between them. The CDR3 spells CASSQNRDGYTF. The CDR3 region has the DNA TGTGCCAGCTCGCAAAACAGGGACGGCTACACCTTC.

The chain joins TRBV6-5 to TRBJ1-1; D gene ambiguous. CDR3 length equals 15 residues. V lost 0 bases to trimming and J lost 0 bases, with 8 bases between them. Germline V gene data show CDR1 as MNHEY and CDR2 as SVGAGI. This chain's CDR3 is CASSYSALMNTEAFF. CDR3 nucleotide sequence: TGTGCCAGCAGTTACTCAGCACTCATGAACACTGAAGCTTTCTTT.

This clone has only one observation. The V and J genes are TRBV5-1 and TRBJ2-7, with 8 nucleotides matching TRBD2. The germline gives CDR1 SGHRS, CDR2 YFSETQ. The CDR3 contains 15 residues. V gave up 4 bases and J gave up 4 bases; unmatched junction bases: 10. The CDR3 sequence: CASSPGGAGGYEQYF. CDR3 in DNA: TGCGCCAGCAGCCCGGGGGGGGCCGGGGGTTACGAGCAGTACTTC.

The chain uses TRBV6-2 or TRBV6-3 and TRBJ1-5; TRBD1 aligns across 10 bases. Germline values: CDR1 MNHEY, CDR2 SVGEGT. V was clipped by 6 bases and J by 0 bases; unmatched bases: 8. There are 17 residues in the CDR3. The CDR3 is CASSPGQGLGSNQPQHF. The DNA of the CDR3 is TGTGCCAGCAGCCCGGGACAGGGGCTCGGTAGCAATCAGCCCCAGCATTTT.